A selection of T cell receptor beta chains follows, all from one sample in a study of T cell changes during pregnancy in multiple sclerosis. TCRdb keeps only in-frame clones here, not all; method: immunoSEQ multiplex PCR. The sample holds around 60,000 clones, about nine tenths seen once. Material: peripheral blood, obtained in the second trimester of pregnancy. Source of these receptors: a female donor with multiple sclerosis, enrolled in a pregnancy study. Each CDR3 is given with its conserved first and last residue. D genes are given only for firm matches. Clone sizes are given selectively: once, few, many, or a class where the clone is expanded.

abundance | d_gene | j_gene | v_gene | CDR3nt | CDR3aa
. | TRBD1 | TRBJ1-5 | TRBV9 | TGTGCCAGCAGCGGACAGGGGGCAGGTCAGCCCCAGCATTTT | CASSGQGAGQPQHF
once | . | TRBJ1-1 | TRBV30 | TGTGCCTGGAGTCCTACTGGACAGCTAAATGAAGCTTTCTTT | CAWSPTGQLNEAFF
. | TRBD2 | TRBJ2-7 | TRBV2 | TGTGCCAGCGGGGGGCTAGCGGGAGTCCAGCAGTACTTC | CASGGLAGVQQYF
. | TRBD1 | TRBJ2-3 | TRBV4-1 | TGCGCCAGCAGCCAAGATCCGATGGCAGGGGGAGCAGATACGCAGTATTTT | CASSQDPMAGGADTQYF
few | . | TRBJ1-1 | TRBV19 | TGTGCCAGTATCAATAACCCCCCGGGCACTGAAGCTTTCTTT | CASINNPPGTEAFF
. | . | TRBJ2-3 | TRBV11-2 | TGTGCCAGCAGCGTGGGGCCGTTGGATACGCAGTATTTT | CASSVGPLDTQYF
few | TRBD1 | TRBJ1-5 | TRBV6-5 | TGTGCCAGCAGTTACTCGAGACAGGGTGACCAGCCCCAGCATTTT | CASSYSRQGDQPQHF
. | TRBD1 | TRBJ1-1 | TRBV7-8 | TGTGCCAGCCTTACCAGGGGGCGGAACACTGAAGCTTTCTTT | CASLTRGRNTEAFF
. | . | TRBJ1-2 | TRBV5-4 | TGTGCCAGCAGCCCAGTCGGCGGGAACTATGGCTACACCTTC | CASSPVGGNYGYTF
. | TRBD1 | TRBJ2-5 | TRBV5-8 | TGTGCCAGCAGCTTGAGGACAGGGACGGAGACCCAGTACTTC | CASSLRTGTETQYF
. | TRBD2 | TRBJ2-2 | TRBV6-1 | TGTGCCAGCAGTGAACTAGCGGATTACACCGGGGAGCTGTTTTTT | CASSELADYTGELFF
. | TRBD1 | TRBJ2-7 | TRBV6-5 | TGTGCCAGCAGTTCCTGGACAGGGGGCCTCTACGAGCAGTACTTC | CASSSWTGGLYEQYF
. | TRBD2 | TRBJ2-2 | TRBV7-2 | TGTGCCAGCAGCCATCCGGGACTAGCTAAATGGAACACCGGGGAGCTGTTTTTT | CASSHPGLAKWNTGELFF
. | . | TRBJ2-1 | TRBV10-1 | TGCGCCAGCAGTGAGTCGAGGGCGGGGATCCATGAGCAGTTCTTC | CASSESRAGIHEQFF
once | . | TRBJ1-4 | TRBV7-9 | TGTGCCAGCAGCCCCGGCCAACCGAGGGCTAATGAAAAACTGTTTTTT | CASSPGQPRANEKLFF
. | . | TRBJ2-5 | TRBV6-5 | TGTGCCAGCAGTTACGCCGCGCTAGAGGAGACCCAGTACTTC | CASSYAALEETQYF
once | . | TRBJ2-4 | TRBV28 | TGTGCCAGCAGGGAGGAGGGAGAGGACCTAAGGAAAAACATTCAGTACTTC | CASREEGEDLRKNIQYF
. | . | TRBJ2-5 | TRBV25-1 | TGTGCCAGTAGTAGACACCGTACCCAAGAGACCCAGTACTTC | CASSRHRTQETQYF
. | . | TRBJ2-3 | TRBV6-5 | TGTGCCAGCAGCCCGAACGGAGATACGCAGTATTTT | CASSPNGDTQYF
few | . | TRBJ1-2 | TRBV30 | TGTGCCTGGTCCAGGGTGTCTGATGGCTACACCTTC | CAWSRVSDGYTF
. | . | TRBJ1-3 | TRBV7-2 | TGTGCCAGCAGCTTAGACAGCTCTGGAAACACCATATATTTT | CASSLDSSGNTIYF
. | . | TRBJ2-7 | TRBV28 | TGTGCCAGCAGTTTAATGAGATTGCTCGACGAGCAGTACTTC | CASSLMRLLDEQYF
. | TRBD1 | TRBJ1-1 | TRBV11-2 | TGTGCCAGCAGCCGCGGGACAGGGCATGGGAACACTGAAGCTTTCTTT | CASSRGTGHGNTEAFF
. | . | TRBJ1-1 | TRBV6-6 | TGTGCCAGCAGTTTCGCTGGGGAGACTGAAGCTTTCTTT | CASSFAGETEAFF
. | TRBD1 | TRBJ1-2 | TRBV13 | TGTGCCAGCAGCTTAGCTTTAGGGGGCGAAGGCTACACCTTC | CASSLALGGEGYTF
. | TRBD1 | TRBJ1-1 | TRBV5-1 | TGCGCCAGCAGCAAGGGACAGGGGACTTTGAACACTGAAGCTTTCTTT | CASSKGQGTLNTEAFF
. | TRBD2 | TRBJ2-5 | TRBV18 | TGTGCCAGCTCACTAGCCGGGACTAGCGGAGAGTACGAGACCCAGTACTTC | CASSLAGTSGEYETQYF
. | . | TRBJ2-1 | TRBV11-3 | TGTGCCAGCAGCTCGGCAGGGTACGATGAGCAGTTCTTC | CASSSAGYDEQFF
. | . | TRBJ2-1 | TRBV5-4 | TGTGCCAGCAGCTTGGGGCTAGCTCGGTCCTACAATGAGCAGTTCTTC | CASSLGLARSYNEQFF
. | . | TRBJ2-3 | TRBV27 | TGTGCCAGCAGTTTAGGGAGCGGGACAAGGGCAGATACGCAGTATTTT | CASSLGSGTRADTQYF
. | TRBD1 | TRBJ2-7 | TRBV30 | TGTGCCTGGAGTGGACCCCGGGACAGCTCCTACGAGCAGTACTTC | CAWSGPRDSSYEQYF
. | TRBD2 | TRBJ2-1 | TRBV2 | TGTGCCAGCAGCGTAGCGGGAGAGGGCAATGAGCAGTTCTTC | CASSVAGEGNEQFF
. | TRBD1 | TRBJ1-1 | TRBV2 | TGTGCCAGCAGTGTAGAACAGGGGTTGACTGAAGCTTTCTTT | CASSVEQGLTEAFF
. | TRBD2 | TRBJ2-1 | TRBV6-5 | TGTGCCAGCAGTTACCCTTCGGGAGGGGACAATGAGCAGTTCTTC | CASSYPSGGDNEQFF
. | . | TRBJ2-7 | TRBV20-1 | TGCAGTGCCCATGACCGGCGGGAGCAGTACTTC | CSAHDRREQYF
. | TRBD1 | TRBJ1-1 | TRBV2 | TGTGCCAGCAGACAGGGGGCCACTGAAGCTTTCTTT | CASRQGATEAFF
. | . | TRBJ1-3 | TRBV5-5 | TGTGCCAGCAGCTTGGTTCCAGGGGCAAGAAACACCATATATTTT | CASSLVPGARNTIYF
. | TRBD2 | TRBJ2-1 | TRBV6-5 | TGTGCCAGCAGTTGGACTAGCGGGGAGTATTTGGATGAGCAGTTCTTC | CASSWTSGEYLDEQFF
. | . | TRBJ2-1 | TRBV5-4 | TGTGCCAGCAGCTTGGCAACGGGACTCATCTCCTACAATGAGCAGTTCTTC | CASSLATGLISYNEQFF
. | . | TRBJ1-1 | TRBV4-2 | TGTGCCAGCAGCCAAGAGAGGAACACTGAAGCTTTCTTT | CASSQERNTEAFF
. | . | TRBJ1-1 | TRBV7-7 | TGTGCCAGCAGCCCAATACAGGGGAACACTGAAGCTTTCTTT | CASSPIQGNTEAFF
. | TRBD2 | TRBJ2-1 | TRBV18 | TGTGCCAGCTTATCGGTAGCGGGAGGGCCCTTATATGAGCAGTTCTTC | CASLSVAGGPLYEQFF
. | TRBD1 | TRBJ1-3 | TRBV15 | TGTGCCACCAGCAGAGACCGGGGACAGGGTGGAAACACCATATATTTT | CATSRDRGQGGNTIYF
. | . | TRBJ2-5 | TRBV4-1 | TGCGCCAGCAGACATACCAGCCAAGAGACCCAGTACTTC | CASRHTSQETQYF
few | . | TRBJ2-2 | TRBV7-2 | TGTGCCAGCAGGCCTGGCGGGATGACCGGGGAGCTGTTTTTT | CASRPGGMTGELFF
. | . | TRBJ2-5 | TRBV5-6 | TGTGCCAGCAGCATGGACAGATTAGTGGGCAAAGAGACCCAGTACTTC | CASSMDRLVGKETQYF
. | . | TRBJ1-3 | TRBV5-6 | TGTGCCAGCAGCGGGGCGGACAGTAGCTCTGGAAACACCATATATTTT | CASSGADSSSGNTIYF
. | TRBD2 | TRBJ2-7 | TRBV5-6 | TGTGCCAGCAGCCCGGGACTAGCGGGAGTCGGCGAGCAGTACTTC | CASSPGLAGVGEQYF
. | TRBD2 | TRBJ2-3 | TRBV2 | TGTGCCAGCAGCGAGGGACTAGCGGGAGGATTAGATACGCAGTATTTT | CASSEGLAGGLDTQYF
. | TRBD1 | TRBJ2-7 | TRBV28 | TGTGCCAGCAGCCCCCTTATTGGGGACAGGGGCCACGAGCAGTACTTC | CASSPLIGDRGHEQYF
. | . | TRBJ1-1 | TRBV2 | TGTGCCAGCGCAGGGAACACTGAAGCTTTCTTT | CASAGNTEAFF
medium-sized | . | TRBJ1-1 | TRBV7-3 | TGTGCCAGCAGCCCCGGTCTGGGGGCCACTGAAGCTTTCTTT | CASSPGLGATEAFF
. | TRBD1 | TRBJ2-7 | TRBV7-2 | TGTGCCAGCAGCTCAGGGGGTGGACTCTACGAGCAGTACTTC | CASSSGGGLYEQYF
. | . | TRBJ2-7 | TRBV5-8 | TGTGCCAGCAGCGTCGACTTAGAATACTACGAGCAGTACTTC | CASSVDLEYYEQYF
. | . | TRBJ1-4 | TRBV30 | TGTGCCTGGAGTGCCTCTATAGGACACACGGCGGATTCAACTAATGAAAAACTGTTTTTT | CAWSASIGHTADSTNEKLFF
. | . | TRBJ1-1 | TRBV7-2 | TGTGCCAGCAGCCCGGCTCTGGCAGGACGGGGCACTGAAGCTTTCTTT | CASSPALAGRGTEAFF
. | . | TRBJ2-7 | TRBV28 | TGTGCCAGCAGTTTATTTGGCGGGGAGAGCTACGAGCAGTACTTC | CASSLFGGESYEQYF
. | . | TRBJ2-7 | TRBV6-6 | TGTGCCAGCCAGAGGTCTCTAGCACTAGAGAGCCCCGAGCAGTACTTC | CASQRSLALESPEQYF
once | . | TRBJ1-4 | TRBV6-6 | TGTGCCAGCAGTTACCGCATGAGGGAAAAACTGTTTTTT | CASSYRMREKLFF